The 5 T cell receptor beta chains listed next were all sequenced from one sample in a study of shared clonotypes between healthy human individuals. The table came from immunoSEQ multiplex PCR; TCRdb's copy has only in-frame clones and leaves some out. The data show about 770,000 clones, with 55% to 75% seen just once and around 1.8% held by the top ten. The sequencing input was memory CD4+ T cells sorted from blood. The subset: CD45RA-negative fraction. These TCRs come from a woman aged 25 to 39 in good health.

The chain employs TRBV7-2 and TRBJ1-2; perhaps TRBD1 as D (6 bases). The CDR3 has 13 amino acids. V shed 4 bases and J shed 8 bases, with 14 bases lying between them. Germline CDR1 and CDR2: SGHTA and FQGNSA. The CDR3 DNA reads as TGTGCCAGCAGCTCCGGACAGTTTGGGGGCTACACCTTC. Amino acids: CASSSGQFGGYTF. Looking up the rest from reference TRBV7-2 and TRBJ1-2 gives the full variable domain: GAGVSQSPSNKVTEKGKDVELRCDPISGHTALYWYRQSLGQGLEFLIYFQGNSAPDKSGLPSDRFSAERTGGSVSTLTIQRTQQEDSAVYLCASSSGQFGGYTFGSGTRLTVV.

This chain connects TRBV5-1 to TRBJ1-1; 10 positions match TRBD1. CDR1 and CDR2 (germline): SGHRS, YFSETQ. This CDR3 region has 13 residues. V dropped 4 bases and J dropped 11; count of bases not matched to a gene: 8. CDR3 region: CASSRGQGVNAFF. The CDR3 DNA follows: TGCGCCAGCAGCCGAGGACAGGGGGTTAACGCTTTCTTT.

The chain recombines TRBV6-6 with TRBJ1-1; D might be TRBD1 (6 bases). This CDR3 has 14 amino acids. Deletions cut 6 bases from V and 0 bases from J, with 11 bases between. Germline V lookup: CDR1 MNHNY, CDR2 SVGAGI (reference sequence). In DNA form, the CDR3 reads TGTGCCAGCAGCCCCGGACAGATGAACACTGAAGCTTTCTTT. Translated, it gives CASSPGQMNTEAFF.

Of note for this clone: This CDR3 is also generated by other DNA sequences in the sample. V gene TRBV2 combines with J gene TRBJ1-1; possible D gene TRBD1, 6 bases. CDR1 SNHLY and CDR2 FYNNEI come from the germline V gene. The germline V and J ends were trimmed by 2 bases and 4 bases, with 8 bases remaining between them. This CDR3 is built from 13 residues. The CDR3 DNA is TGTGCCAGCAGTGAAAGGGGGGGCACTGAAGCTTTCTTT. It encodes CASSERGGTEAFF.

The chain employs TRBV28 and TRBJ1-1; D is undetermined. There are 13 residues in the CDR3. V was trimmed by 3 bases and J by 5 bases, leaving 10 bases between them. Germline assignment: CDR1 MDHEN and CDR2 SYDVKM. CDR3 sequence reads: CASSFSTETEAFF. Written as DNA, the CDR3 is TGTGCCAGCAGTTTTTCGACGGAGACTGAAGCTTTCTTT.